Listed below are T cell receptor beta chains from one sample, sequenced in a study of CD8 T cells in Susac syndrome. TCRdb ran MiXCR on the immunoSEQ multiplex PCR reads and lists one entry per CDR3 protein. The sample contains roughly 80,000 distinct CDR3 sequences, approximately 94% of which appear only once. Input material: CD8+ T cells from PBMCs. The receptors stem from a human donor in good health. The CDR3 runs from the conserved cysteine through the conserved F or W. D genes are given only for firm matches. Some rows mark clone size as missing; the rest say once, few, many or name a class of expanded clone.

NA	NA	TRBV7-9	16	TRBJ2-1	CASSGERGSSYNEQFF	TGTGCCAGCAGCGGAGAGCGCGGCAGCTCCTACAATGAGCAGTTCTTC
NA	TRBD1	TRBV27	15	TRBJ1-2	CASSLGQEINYGYTF	TGTGCCAGCAGTTTGGGACAGGAGATTAACTATGGCTACACCTTC
NA	NA	TRBV27	15	TRBJ1-5	CASRNSGDGNQPQHF	TGTGCCAGCAGGAATTCAGGGGATGGCAATCAGCCCCAGCATTTT
once	NA	TRBV7-8	14	TRBJ1-5	CASSQGTSNQPQHF	TGTGCCAGCAGTCAGGGGACGAGCAATCAGCCCCAGCATTTT
few	NA	TRBV6-5	13	TRBJ2-5	CASSYSLGWSQYF	TGTGCCAGCAGTTACTCTTTGGGGTGGTCCCAGTACTTC
NA	NA	TRBV20-1	16	TRBJ1-5	CSASRGIRDSNQPQHF	TGCAGTGCTAGTAGAGGAATCAGGGATAGCAATCAGCCCCAGCATTTT
NA	NA	TRBV9	16	TRBJ2-1	CASSSTRGQFMNEQFF	TGTGCCAGCAGCTCTACGCGGGGGCAGTTTATGAATGAGCAGTTCTTC
NA	NA	TRBV7-9	15	TRBJ2-7	CASSLESGTLYEQYF	TGTGCCAGCAGCTTAGAATCCGGGACACTATACGAGCAGTACTTC
NA	TRBD1	TRBV4-2	16	TRBJ1-1	CASSQEGYGGTGEAFF	TGTGCCAGCAGCCAAGAGGGGTATGGCGGGACAGGCGAAGCTTTCTTT
once	NA	TRBV14	15	TRBJ2-2	CASSQWTARTGELFF	TGTGCCAGCAGCCAATGGACAGCGAGAACCGGGGAGCTGTTTTTT
once	TRBD2	TRBV12-3/TRBV12-4	13	TRBJ2-3	CASSIAPGGPEYF	TGTGCCAGCAGTATAGCTCCGGGGGGGCCTGAGTATTTT
NA	NA	TRBV12-3/TRBV12-4	14	TRBJ1-4	CASSLNRYNEKLFF	TGTGCCAGCAGTTTAAACCGATATAATGAAAAACTGTTTTTT
NA	NA	TRBV29-1	13	TRBJ1-5	CSVVDGYNQPQHF	TGCAGCGTGGTGGACGGTTACAATCAGCCCCAGCATTTT
NA	NA	TRBV14	13	TRBJ1-1	CASSQEWNTEAFF	TGTGCCAGCAGCCAAGAGTGGAACACTGAAGCTTTCTTT
NA	NA	TRBV29-1	14	TRBJ1-1	CSVEEGNNWTEAFF	TGCAGCGTTGAAGAGGGAAACAATTGGACTGAAGCTTTCTTT
NA	TRBD1	TRBV4-1	13	TRBJ2-7	CASSQGDRPEQYF	TGCGCCAGCAGCCAAGGGGACAGGCCTGAGCAGTACTTC
NA	NA	TRBV4-1	16	TRBJ1-2	CASSQEGWAGEESYTF	TGCGCCAGCAGCCAAGAAGGATGGGCAGGGGAGGAGAGCTACACCTTC
NA	TRBD2	TRBV28	16	TRBJ2-1	CASSSLGGTSYNEQFF	TGTGCCAGCAGTTCCCTCGGGGGGACCTCCTACAATGAGCAGTTCTTC
NA	NA	TRBV29-1	12	TRBJ1-5	CSVTGRDQPQHF	TGCAGCGTCACAGGGAGGGATCAGCCCCAGCATTTT
few	NA	TRBV5-1	14	TRBJ1-1	CASSLGQGTTEAFF	TGCGCCAGCAGCTTGGGGCAGGGGACCACTGAAGCTTTCTTT
NA	NA	TRBV5-1	15	TRBJ2-7	CASSLEGLSTYEQYF	TGCGCCAGCAGCTTGGAGGGGCTAAGCACCTACGAGCAGTACTTC
NA	NA	TRBV12-3/TRBV12-4	14	TRBJ1-1	CASYALGKETEAFF	TGTGCCAGCTATGCCCTGGGTAAGGAAACTGAAGCTTTCTTT
NA	TRBD1	TRBV11-3	13	TRBJ2-3	CASRGQSTDTQYF	TGTGCCAGCAGGGGACAGAGCACAGATACGCAGTATTTT
NA	NA	TRBV20-1	18	TRBJ1-5	CSAEAATGGSRLYQPQHF	TGCAGTGCTGAAGCGGCTACGGGGGGCTCTCGCCTTTATCAGCCCCAGCATTTT
NA	NA	TRBV29-1	15	TRBJ1-2	CSVWGVPRLNYGYTF	TGCAGCGTATGGGGGGTACCTAGGCTAAACTATGGCTACACCTTC
few	NA	TRBV7-9	12	TRBJ1-5	CASSPGNQPQHF	TGTGCCAGCAGCCCGGGTAATCAGCCCCAGCATTTT
NA	NA	TRBV20-1	12	TRBJ2-2	CSAQRGTGELFF	TGCAGTGCTCAGAGGGGGACCGGGGAGCTGTTTTTT
NA	TRBD1	TRBV18	14	TRBJ1-2	CASSSGQGNYGYTF	TGTGCCAGCTCATCGGGACAGGGGAACTATGGCTACACCTTC
NA	NA	TRBV9	15	TRBJ2-1	CASSPQITSYNEQFF	TGTGCCAGCAGCCCACAGATAACCTCCTACAATGAGCAGTTCTTC
NA	NA	TRBV30	16	TRBJ2-3	CAWSVLYGRDTDTQYF	TGTGCCTGGAGTGTACTATACGGGCGGGACACAGATACGCAGTATTTT
NA	NA	TRBV2	13	TRBJ1-5	CASSELSNQPQHF	TGTGCCAGCTCCGAACTCAGCAATCAGCCCCAGCATTTT
NA	NA	TRBV27	14	TRBJ2-1	CASSLASLGNEQFF	TGTGCCAGCAGCCTGGCATCGCTGGGGAATGAGCAGTTCTTC
NA	NA	TRBV6-2/TRBV6-3	16	TRBJ2-2	CASSWADRGNTGELFF	TGTGCCAGCAGTTGGGCGGACAGAGGCAACACCGGGGAGCTGTTTTTT